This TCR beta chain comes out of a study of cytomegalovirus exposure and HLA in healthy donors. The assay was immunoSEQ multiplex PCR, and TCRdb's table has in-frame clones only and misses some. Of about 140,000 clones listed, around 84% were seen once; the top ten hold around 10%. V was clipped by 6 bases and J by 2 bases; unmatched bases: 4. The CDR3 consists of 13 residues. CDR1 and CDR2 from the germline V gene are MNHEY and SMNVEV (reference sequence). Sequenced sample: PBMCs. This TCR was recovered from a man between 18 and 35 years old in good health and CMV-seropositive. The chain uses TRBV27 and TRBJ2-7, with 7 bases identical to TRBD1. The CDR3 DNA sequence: TGTGCCAGCAGCAGGGACAGACCCTACGAGCAGTACTTC. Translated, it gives CASSRDRPYEQYF.